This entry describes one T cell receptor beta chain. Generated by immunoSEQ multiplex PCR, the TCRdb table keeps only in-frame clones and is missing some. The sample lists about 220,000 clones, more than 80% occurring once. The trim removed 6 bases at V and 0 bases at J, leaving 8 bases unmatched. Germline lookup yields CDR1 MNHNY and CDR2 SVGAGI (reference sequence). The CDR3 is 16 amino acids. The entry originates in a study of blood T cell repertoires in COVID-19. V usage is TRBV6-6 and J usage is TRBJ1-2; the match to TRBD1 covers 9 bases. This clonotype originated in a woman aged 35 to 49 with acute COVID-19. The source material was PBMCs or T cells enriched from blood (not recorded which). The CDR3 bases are TGTGCCAGCAGCTTCCTCCGGGACAGGGCTAACTATGGCTACACCTTC. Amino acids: CASSFLRDRANYGYTF.